Following are 18 T cell receptor beta chains from one sample sequenced in a study of blood T cells in healthy people across ages. Next came a second PCR, run for roughly 6 to 11 cycles, which used a sample-barcoded 5' primer along with a J-beta primer mix. Via MiXCR, TCRdb re-called the 5' RACE reads, giving one row per CDR3 protein. The sample contains under 2,000,000 distinct CDR3 sequences, around half of which appear only once. The sequenced sample was blood. The receptor set was obtained from a woman aged 40 to 49 in good health.

The rearrangement joins TRBV12-3 or TRBV12-4 to TRBJ2-4, with D perhaps matching TRBD1 (5 bases). This CDR3 is built from 14 residues. V lost 5 bases and J 6 bases, leaving 14 bases between the germline ends. The CDR3 DNA reads TGTGCCAGCAGTGTAAATTCAGGGTTAAACATTCAGTACTTC. Translated, it gives CASSVNSGLNIQYF.

The chain recombines TRBV15 with TRBJ1-5; the D is unclear. From germline, CDR1 is LNHNV and CDR2 YYDKDF (reference sequence). The CDR3 runs 15 residues. Trimming removed 0 bases at V and 7 bases at J, with 13 bases between. CDR3 DNA sequence: TGTGCCACCAGCAGAGAGGGCGGGCAGAGCCAGCCCCAGCATTTT. This translates into CATSREGGQSQPQHF.

This clonotype was counted between two and nine times. The V and J genes are TRBV27 and TRBJ2-1; 7 bases line up with TRBD1. Per germline, CDR1 MNHEY and CDR2 SMNVEV (reference sequence). The CDR3 has 12 amino acids. CDR3 region: CASGTAINEQFF. The DNA for the CDR3 is TGTGCGTCCGGGACAGCGATCAATGAGCAGTTCTTC.

This chain links TRBV15 with TRBJ1-2, with no clear D. Germline CDR1 LNHNV, CDR2 YYDKDF (reference sequence). This CDR3 spans 16 amino acids. V gave up 1 base and J gave up 2 bases, with 14 bases separating them. The DNA for the CDR3 is TGTGCCACCAGCAGAGGGTCGCCTGCTTCGAACTATGGCTACACCTTC. It translates to CATSRGSPASNYGYTF.

This clonotype was counted only a few times. V and J are TRBV7-9 and TRBJ2-1; 8 positions match TRBD2. The ends lost 3 bases at V and 7 bases at J; junction bases unmatched: 8. This CDR3 comprises 15 residues. Germline V gene lookup returns CDR1 SEHNR and CDR2 FQNEAQ (reference sequence). The CDR3 protein is CASSLIAGRLNEQFF. The DNA for the CDR3 is TGTGCCAGCAGCTTGATAGCGGGGCGTCTTAATGAGCAGTTCTTC.

In its sample, this clonotype was seen once. The chain carries TRBV4-1 and TRBJ1-1; D might be TRBD1 (5 bases). From germline, CDR1 is MGHRA and CDR2 YSYEKL. The CDR3 length is 14 residues. V shed 0 bases and J shed 1 base, with 6 bases lying between them. The DNA for the CDR3 is TGCGCCAGCAGCCAAGAACAGGCGAACACTGAAGCTTTCTTT. This translates into CASSQEQANTEAFF.

The chain links TRBV12-3 or TRBV12-4 to TRBJ2-5; 14 bases align to TRBD2. V dropped 5 bases and J dropped 2; count of bases not matched to a gene: 7. The CDR3 has 17 residues. The DNA for the CDR3 is TGTGCCAGCAGTCCCCCGGGACTAGCGGGGGTACAAGAGACCCAGTACTTC. Encoded protein: CASSPPGLAGVQETQYF.

This clonotype was counted between two and nine times. The chain has TRBV12-5 and TRBJ2-5; a weak D match, TRBD1 (6 bases). Germline V gene sequence: CDR1 LGHNT, CDR2 FRNRAP. The CDR3 length is 14 residues. V was cut by 5 bases and J by 5 bases, with 15 bases left in between. DNA for the CDR3: TGTGCTAGTGGTAGTTGGGGGCCGGGGGAGACCCAGTACTTC. This translates into CASGSWGPGETQYF.

The CDR3 loop reads CASRGAGDPLRETQYF. As DNA, the CDR3 is TGTGCCAGCAGAGGGGCAGGCGACCCCTTAAGGGAGACCCAGTACTTC. The rearrangement joins TRBV7-9 to TRBJ2-5; D is possibly TRBD1 (5 bases). The CDR3 contains 16 residues. The ends were cut back, 6 bases at V and 5 bases at J, with 22 bases in the middle. In germline, CDR1 is SEHNR, CDR2 FQNEAQ (reference sequence).

This clonotype was seen more than once but under ten times. The chain recombines TRBV5-1 with TRBJ1-2; D remains unclear. Trimming took off 1 base at V and 4 bases at J, with 14 bases between the two ends. CDR3 length: 15 residues. The V gene's germline CDR1 is SGHRS and CDR2 YFSETQ. CDR3 coding DNA: TGCGCCAGCAGCTTGCAGGATCCCCGTATCTATGGCTACACCTTC. Translating it yields CASSLQDPRIYGYTF.

The CDR3 DNA sequence: TGTGCCAGCAGCTTGGCCGGGACAGGGGGGCAAAACATTCAGTACTTC. It codes for CASSLAGTGGQNIQYF. J is TRBJ2-4 and V is TRBV7-2; 11 positions agree with TRBD1. The CDR3 has 16 residues. The V segment lost 3 bases and the J segment 5 bases; nucleotides outside the gene matches: 6. CDR1 SGHTA and CDR2 FQGNSA come from the germline V gene.

The chain combines TRBV11-2 with TRBJ2-1, with 7 bases lining up with TRBD1. The CDR3 extends over 17 amino acids. J gave up 0 bases and V 0 bases, and 5 bases lay outside the gene matches. Germline lookup yields CDR1 SGHAT and CDR2 FQNNGV. The DNA of the CDR3 is TGTGCCAGCAGCTTAGAGAACCGGGACAGCTCCTACAATGAGCAGTTCTTC. Translated: CASSLENRDSSYNEQFF. Variable domain in full (rest from reference TRBV11-2 and TRBJ2-1): EAGVAQSPRYKIIEKRQSVAFWCNPISGHATLYWYQQILGQGPKLLIQFQNNGVVDDSQLPKDRFSAERLKGVDSTLKIQPAKLEDSAVYLCASSLENRDSSYNEQFFGPGTRLTVL.

The chain carries TRBV5-1 and TRBJ2-1, with D tentatively TRBD1 (6 bases). The germline V gene encodes CDR1 SGHRS and CDR2 YFSETQ. CDR3 length: 14 residues. Trimming pared 8 bases from V and 5 bases from J, leaving 17 bases between. The CDR3 nucleotides are TGCGCCAGTCAAGGACAGCGCTACGACAATGAGCAGTTCTTC. The encoded protein is CASQGQRYDNEQFF.

This clonotype was seen more than once but under ten times. V usage is TRBV11-2 and J usage is TRBJ2-1; 10 bases are a match to TRBD1. This CDR3 region has 16 residues. Trimming removed 1 base from V and 4 bases from J; junction bases left unmatched: 4. Germline V CDR1 and CDR2: SGHAT, FQNNGV. CDR3 in amino acids: CASSLAGTGVYNEQFF. CDR3 in DNA: TGTGCCAGCAGCTTAGCGGGGACAGGGGTTTACAATGAGCAGTTCTTC. The full variable domain, completed using reference TRBV11-2 and TRBJ2-1, is EAGVAQSPRYKIIEKRQSVAFWCNPISGHATLYWYQQILGQGPKLLIQFQNNGVVDDSQLPKDRFSAERLKGVDSTLKIQPAKLEDSAVYLCASSLAGTGVYNEQFFGPGTRLTVL.

This chain uses TRBV7-2 with TRBJ2-5, with D perhaps matching TRBD2 (7 bases). Trimming stripped 8 bases from V and 11 bases from J, with 24 bases between. This CDR3 contains 14 residues. Germline loops: CDR1 SGHTA, CDR2 FQGNSA. As DNA, the CDR3 is TGTGCCAGCGGAAGCGGGACAACCACGGCTGAGCAGTACTTC. Its translation is CASGSGTTTAEQYF.

The chain combines TRBV7-2 with TRBJ2-5; the D call may be TRBD1 or TRBD2 (6 bases each). Germline V gene data show CDR1 as SGHTA and CDR2 as FQGNSA. Trimming removed 5 bases at V and 1 base at J, with 17 bases between. CDR3 length: 16 residues. In DNA, the CDR3 is TGTGCCAGCAGCGCGGGGCTTCGGGGGCTCCAAGAGACCCAGTACTTC. Its translation: CASSAGLRGLQETQYF.

This clonotype came up once. The chain links TRBV12-3 or TRBV12-4 to TRBJ1-5, with D maybe TRBD1 (5 bases). Between the trimmed V and J ends, which lost 3 bases and 0 bases, there was a span of 12 bases. The CDR3 sequence is 16 residues long. The CDR3 sequence: CASSFPDGGSNQPQHF. CDR3 nucleotides: TGTGCCAGCAGTTTCCCCGACGGGGGTAGCAATCAGCCCCAGCATTTT.

This clonotype was seen only once. The V gene is TRBV20-1, the J gene TRBJ2-6, with a tentative D call TRBD1 (6 bases). Germline lookup yields CDR1 DFQATT and CDR2 SNEGSKA (reference sequence). Trimming cost V 2 bases and J 1 base, with 15 bases left between them. The CDR3 extends over 17 amino acids. CDR3 DNA: TGCAGTGCTAGACTCCCAGGGGCCCTATCTGGGGCCAACGTCCTGACTTTC. Translating gives CSARLPGALSGANVLTF.